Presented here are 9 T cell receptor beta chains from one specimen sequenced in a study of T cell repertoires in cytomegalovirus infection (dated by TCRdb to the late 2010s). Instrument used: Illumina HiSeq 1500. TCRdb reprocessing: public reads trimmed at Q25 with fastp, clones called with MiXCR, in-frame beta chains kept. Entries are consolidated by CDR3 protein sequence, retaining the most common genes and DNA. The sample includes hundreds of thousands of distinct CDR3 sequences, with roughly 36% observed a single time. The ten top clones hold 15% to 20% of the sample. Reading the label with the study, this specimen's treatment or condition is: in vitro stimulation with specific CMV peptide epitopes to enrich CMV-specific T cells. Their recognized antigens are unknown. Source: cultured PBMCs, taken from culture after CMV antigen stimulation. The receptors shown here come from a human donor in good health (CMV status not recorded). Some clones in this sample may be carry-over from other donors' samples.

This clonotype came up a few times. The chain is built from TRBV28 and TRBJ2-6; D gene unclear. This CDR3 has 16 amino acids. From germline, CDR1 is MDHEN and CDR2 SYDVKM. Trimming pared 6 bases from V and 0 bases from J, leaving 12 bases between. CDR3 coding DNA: TGTGCCAGCAGACCACCCCCCCACTCTGGGGCCAACGTCCTGACTTTC. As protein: CASRPPPHSGANVLTF.

The DNA of the CDR3 is TGCAGTGCTAGAGGATCGGCGATCCACTACAATGAGCAGTTCTTC. It encodes CSARGSAIHYNEQFF. J is TRBJ2-1 and V is TRBV20-1; the D is unclear. In germline, CDR1 is DFQATT, CDR2 SNEGSKA (reference sequence). Trimming cost V 1 base and J 3 bases, with 13 bases left between them. The CDR3 is made up of 15 amino acids.

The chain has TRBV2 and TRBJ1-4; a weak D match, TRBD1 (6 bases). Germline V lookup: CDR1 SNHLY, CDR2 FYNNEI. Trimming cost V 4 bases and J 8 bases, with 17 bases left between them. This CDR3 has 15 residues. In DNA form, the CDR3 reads TGTGCCAGCAGTGGCGGGGGGGGCGGAAACGAAAAACTGTTTTTT. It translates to CASSGGGGGNEKLFF. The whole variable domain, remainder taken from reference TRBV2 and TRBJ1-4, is EPEVTQTPSHQVTQMGQEVILRCVPISNHLYFYWYRQILGQKVEFLVSFYNNEISEKSEIFDDQFSVERPDGSNFTLKIRSTKLEDSAMYFCASSGGGGGNEKLFFGSGTQLSVL.

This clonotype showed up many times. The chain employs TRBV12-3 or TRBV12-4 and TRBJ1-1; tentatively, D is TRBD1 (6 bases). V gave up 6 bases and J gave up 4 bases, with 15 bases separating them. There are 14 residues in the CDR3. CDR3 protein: CASRTAGESTEAFF. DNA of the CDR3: TGTGCCAGCAGGACTGCAGGGGAAAGCACTGAAGCTTTCTTT.

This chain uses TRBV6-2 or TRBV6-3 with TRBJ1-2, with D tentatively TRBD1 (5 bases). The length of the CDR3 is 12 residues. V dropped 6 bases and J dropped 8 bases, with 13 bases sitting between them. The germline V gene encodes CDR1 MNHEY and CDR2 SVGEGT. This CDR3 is CASRPWGYGYTF. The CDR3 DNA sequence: TGTGCCAGCAGGCCGTGGGGGTACGGCTACACCTTC.

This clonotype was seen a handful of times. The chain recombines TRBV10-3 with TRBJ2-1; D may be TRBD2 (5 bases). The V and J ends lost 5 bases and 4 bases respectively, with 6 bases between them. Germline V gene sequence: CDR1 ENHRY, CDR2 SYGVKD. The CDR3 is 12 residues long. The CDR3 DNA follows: TGTGCCATCAGTAGCGGATACAATGAGCAGTTCTTC. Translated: CAISSGYNEQFF.

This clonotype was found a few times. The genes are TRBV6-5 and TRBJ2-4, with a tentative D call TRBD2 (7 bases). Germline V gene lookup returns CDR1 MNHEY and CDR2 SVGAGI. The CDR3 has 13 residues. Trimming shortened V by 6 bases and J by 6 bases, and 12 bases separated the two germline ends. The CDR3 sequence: CASRKGGGNIQYF. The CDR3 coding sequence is TGTGCCAGCAGGAAAGGGGGGGGAAACATTCAGTACTTC.

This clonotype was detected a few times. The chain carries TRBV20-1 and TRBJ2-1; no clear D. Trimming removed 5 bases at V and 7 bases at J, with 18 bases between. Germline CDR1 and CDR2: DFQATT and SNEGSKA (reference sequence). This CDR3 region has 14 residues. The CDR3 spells CSADSGSVRNEQFF. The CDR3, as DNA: TGCAGTGCTGATAGTGGGTCAGTCCGGAATGAGCAGTTCTTC.

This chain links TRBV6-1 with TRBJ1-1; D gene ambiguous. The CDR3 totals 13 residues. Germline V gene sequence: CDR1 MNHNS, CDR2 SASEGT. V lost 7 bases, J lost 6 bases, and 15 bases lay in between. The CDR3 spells CASIRPGSSEAFF. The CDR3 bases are TGTGCCAGCATCAGACCTGGTTCCTCTGAAGCTTTCTTT.